Shown below are 20 T cell receptor beta chains from a single sample sequenced in a study of CD8+CD57+ T cells in acquired aplastic anemia. The study profiled TCR beta VDJ and CDR3 using genomic DNA as template. TCRdb recomputed calls from the reads with MiXCR, one row per CDR3 protein. The sample has roughly 170,000 distinct CDR3 sequences; about half are singletons. Before being chosen for sequencing, patients had shown CD8+CD57+ cell expansion by flow cytometry. Sequenced: sorted CD4+, CD8+, or CD8+CD57+ T cells (not recorded which) from PBMCs. The source is a human donor with aplastic anemia.

V and J are TRBV5-1 and TRBJ2-7; tentatively, D is TRBD1 (5 bases). CDR1 and CDR2 (germline): SGHRS, YFSETQ. The CDR3 has 14 amino acids. Trimming took 2 bases from V and 2 from J, leaving 11 bases between them. The CDR3 region has the DNA TGCGCCAGCAGCTTACGGACAAGCACCTACGAGCAGTACTTC. This gives the protein CASSLRTSTYEQYF.

This clonotype was detected many times. V usage is TRBV5-1 and J usage is TRBJ2-3; maybe TRBD1 (6 bases). The CDR3 sequence is 15 residues long. CDR1 and CDR2 from the germline V gene are SGHRS and YFSETQ. The V and J ends lost 2 bases and 3 bases respectively, with 13 bases between them. CDR3 protein: CASSLGGIRTDTQYF. CDR3 coding DNA: TGCGCCAGCAGCTTAGGGGGTATCAGGACAGATACGCAGTATTTT. Based on the CDR3 plus reference TRBV5-1 and TRBJ2-3, the full variable domain is KAGVTQTPRYLIKTRGQQVTLSCSPISGHRSVSWYQQTPGQGLQFLFEYFSETQRNKGNFPGRFSGRQFSNSRSEMNVSTLELGDSALYLCASSLGGIRTDTQYFGPGTRLTVL.

Points on this clonotype: A much larger clone differs by one base, so this may be a read error. J is TRBJ1-4 and V is TRBV12-3 or TRBV12-4, with 7 nucleotides matching TRBD1. CDR3 length equals 14 residues. Written as DNA, the CDR3 is TGTGCCAGCAGTTTTTGGCAGGGGGATGAAGAACTGTTTTTT. It codes for CASSFWQGDEELFF.

As to this clonotype: The final CDR3 position lacks the conserved phenylalanine or tryptophan, pointing to a likely read error. This chain uses TRBV7-3 with TRBJ2-3; D is perhaps TRBD1 (6 bases). CDR1 and CDR2 (germline): SGHTA, FQGTGA. Trimming left V 3 bases short and J 6 bases short, with 13 bases between. This CDR3 region has 14 residues. DNA for the CDR3: TGTGCCAGCAGCTTGTCTAACAGGGACGATACGCAGTATCTT. Amino acids: CASSLSNRDDTQYL.

The rearrangement links TRBV20-1 to TRBJ2-5; a weak D match, TRBD2 (6 bases). The V gene's germline CDR1 is DFQATT and CDR2 SNEGSKA (reference sequence). Between the trimmed V and J ends, which lost 5 bases and 1 base, there was a span of 17 bases. This CDR3 contains 15 residues. CDR3 sequence: CSALGLRSGQETQYF. As DNA, the CDR3 is TGCAGTGCTCTCGGACTACGGAGCGGCCAAGAGACCCAGTACTTC.

The chain recombines TRBV5-6 with TRBJ1-2; TRBD1 aligns across 7 bases. The CDR3 has 16 residues. V trimming: 4 bases; J trimming: 6 bases; junction bases outside the gene matches: 15. From germline, CDR1 is SGHDT and CDR2 YYEEEE. In DNA, the CDR3 is TGTGCCAGCAGCCCAGAGGGGGCTCAGTCTACTCATGGCTACACCTTC. This codes for CASSPEGAQSTHGYTF. The full variable domain, with the rest looked up from reference TRBV5-6 and TRBJ1-2, is DAGVTQSPTHLIKTRGQQVTLRCSPKSGHDTVSWYQQALGQGPQFIFQYYEEEERQRGNFPDRFSGHQFPNYSSELNVNALLLGDSALYLCASSPEGAQSTHGYTFGSGTRLTVV.

The chain links TRBV6-2 or TRBV6-3 to TRBJ2-1; 8 bases map to TRBD2. The CDR3 spans 15 residues. With V trimmed by 2 bases and J by 6 bases, 6 bases remained unmatched. Germline assignment: CDR1 MNHEY and CDR2 SVGEGT. The CDR3 here is CASSYVGGAGNEQFF. In DNA, the CDR3 is TGTGCCAGCAGTTACGTCGGGGGGGCCGGCAATGAGCAGTTCTTC.

The chain carries TRBV2 and TRBJ2-7; D call uncertain. Germline lookup yields CDR1 SNHLY and CDR2 FYNNEI. Trimming cost V 6 bases and J 5 bases, with 14 bases left between them. The CDR3 length is 13 residues. DNA for the CDR3: TGTGCCAGCAGCGGCTTTACGATTGACGAGCAGTACTTC. Its protein product is CASSGFTIDEQYF.

This clonotype was counted only a few times. This chain uses TRBV24-1 with TRBJ1-6; D gene uncertain. Trimming removed 6 bases from V and 14 bases from J, with 7 bases in between. Germline CDR1 and CDR2: KGHDR and SFDVKD. The length of the CDR3 is 10 residues. CDR3 nucleotide sequence: TGTGCCACCAGTCAGATAACCCTCCACTTT. Translating gives CATSQITLHF.

This clonotype was seen a handful of times. The V and J genes are TRBV6-5 and TRBJ1-3, with D maybe TRBD1 (6 bases). The CDR3 loop spans 14 amino acids. V was clipped by 0 bases and J by 4 bases, with 7 bases between them. CDR1 MNHEY and CDR2 SVGAGI come from the germline V gene. This chain's CDR3 is CASSYSGGGNTIYF. CDR3 DNA sequence: TGTGCCAGCAGTTACTCCGGGGGCGGAAACACCATATATTTT.

This clonotype was detected many times. The chain employs TRBV24-1 and TRBJ2-7; 9 bases map to TRBD1. Germline V lookup: CDR1 KGHDR, CDR2 SFDVKD. J lost 2 bases, V lost 3 bases, and 4 bases had no gene match. The CDR3 length is 15 residues. CDR3 protein: CATSDRTGEAYEQYF. The CDR3 DNA reads TGTGCCACCAGTGATCGGACAGGGGAGGCCTACGAGCAGTACTTC.

The table lists this clonotype with a few counts. The rearrangement joins TRBV3-1 to TRBJ1-2; 7 bases are shared with TRBD1. Germline CDR1 is LGHDT and CDR2 is YNNKEL (reference sequence). The CDR3 totals 14 residues. Trimming at V came to 1 base and at J to 4 bases, leaving 3 bases not matched to a gene. CDR3 residues: CASSQATGTYGYTF. CDR3 in DNA: TGTGCCAGCAGCCAAGCGACAGGGACCTATGGCTACACCTTC.

This clonotype was found a few times. V gene TRBV3-1 combines with J gene TRBJ1-1, with D possibly being TRBD1 (5 bases). The germline CDR1 and CDR2 sequences are LGHDT and YNNKEL (reference sequence). Deletions cut 2 bases from V and 1 base from J, with 8 bases between. The CDR3 runs to 14 residues. The CDR3 DNA is TGTGCCAGCAGCCAAAGTACAGGGAACACTGAAGCTTTCTTT. Translated: CASSQSTGNTEAFF.

The chain uses TRBV2 and TRBJ2-7; 7 nucleotides match TRBD2. CDR3 size: 12 residues. V was clipped by 8 bases and J by 5 bases; unmatched bases: 6. The germline gives CDR1 SNHLY, CDR2 FYNNEI. The chain's CDR3 is CASESGADEQYF. CDR3 bases: TGTGCCAGCGAGAGCGGGGCCGACGAGCAGTACTTC. The variable domain in full, with the rest retrieved from reference TRBV2 and TRBJ2-7, is EPEVTQTPSHQVTQMGQEVILRCVPISNHLYFYWYRQILGQKVEFLVSFYNNEISEKSEIFDDQFSVERPDGSNFTLKIRSTKLEDSAMYFCASESGADEQYFGPGTRLTVT.

There are many counts of this clonotype. This chain connects TRBV3-1 to TRBJ1-1; D ambiguous. The germline V gene has CDR1 LGHDT and CDR2 YNNKEL (reference sequence). The CDR3 consists of 14 residues. V was cut by 1 base and J by 1 base, with 7 bases left in between. CDR3 in DNA: TGTGCCAGCAGCCAAGTGGCAGCGAACACTGAAGCTTTCTTT. Translated: CASSQVAANTEAFF.

The V and J genes are TRBV10-3 and TRBJ2-7, with D possibly being TRBD1 (6 bases). This CDR3 has 14 amino acids. Germline V CDR1 and CDR2: ENHRY, SYGVKD. V was pared by 4 bases and J by 4 bases, with 14 bases between. The CDR3 reads CAISGRQDSYEQYF. In DNA form, the CDR3 reads TGTGCCATCAGTGGACGGCAGGACAGTTACGAGCAGTACTTC.

The chain employs TRBV15 and TRBJ1-2; D unclear. Germline CDR1 reads LNHNV; CDR2 reads YYDKDF (reference sequence). The CDR3 has 14 residues. The V end was cut by 9 bases, the J end by 1 base, with 15 bases between. Written as DNA, the CDR3 is TGTGCCACGAAGAGGCGGGGAATTAACTATGGCTACACCTTC. This encodes CATKRRGINYGYTF. Together with reference TRBV15 and TRBJ1-2, the CDR3 gives the full variable domain: DAMVIQNPRYQVTQFGKPVTLSCSQTLNHNVMYWYQQKSSQAPKLLFHYYDKDFNNEADTPDNFQSRRPNTSFCFLDIRSPGLGDTAMYLCATKRRGINYGYTFGSGTRLTVV.

Ten or more counts support this clonotype. The V gene is TRBV5-1, the J gene TRBJ1-6, with TRBD1 matching 11 bases. The CDR3 is made up of 17 amino acids. The germline V gene has CDR1 SGHRS and CDR2 YFSETQ. The V gene end was trimmed by 4 bases and the J gene end by 10 bases; junction bases not matched to a gene: 13. The CDR3 bases are TGCGCCAGCAGCACCGGGACAGGGGGGTCGTCCTGGTCACCCCTCCACTTT. It specifies CASSTGTGGSSWSPLHF. Full variable domain (remainder filled in from reference TRBV5-1 and TRBJ1-6): KAGVTQTPRYLIKTRGQQVTLSCSPISGHRSVSWYQQTPGQGLQFLFEYFSETQRNKGNFPGRFSGRQFSNSRSEMNVSTLELGDSALYLCASSTGTGGSSWSPLHFGNGTRLTVT.

The chain has TRBV7-8 and TRBJ2-7; TRBD1 or TRBD2 may be the D gene (5 bases each). V gave up 5 bases and J gave up 0 bases, with 17 bases separating them. Germline assignment: CDR1 SGHVS and CDR2 FQNEAQ. This CDR3 region has 16 residues. The DNA of the CDR3 is TGTGCCAGCAGCAAATCCACCGGGACCAGCTCCTACGAGCAGTACTTC. It encodes CASSKSTGTSSYEQYF.

This clonotype showed up just a few times. The genes are TRBV15 and TRBJ2-5, with a possible D match to TRBD2 (6 bases). CDR1 and CDR2 (germline): LNHNV, YYDKDF (reference sequence). Trimming removed 4 bases at V and 3 bases at J, with 9 bases between. The CDR3 has 13 amino acids. CDR3 DNA: TGTGCCACCAGCAAGTGGGGGGAAGAGACCCAGTACTTC. Protein product: CATSKWGEETQYF.